This entry lists 15 T cell receptor beta chains sequenced from one sample in a study of blood T cell repertoires in COVID-19. Libraries were prepared by immunoSEQ multiplex PCR; TCRdb keeps only in-frame clonotypes and omits some of them. The data show around 190,000 clones, with roughly 81% seen just once and about 5% held by the top ten. Sample: peripheral blood. The receptor source for this set is an elderly woman with acute or convalescent COVID-19.

The chain links TRBV18 to TRBJ2-2; unclear D gene. The CDR3 length is 12 residues. CDR1 and CDR2 from the germline V gene are KGHSH and LQKENI. V gave up 3 bases and J gave up 4 bases, with 3 bases separating them. CDR3 nucleotide sequence: TGTGCCAGCTCACCCGGCACCGGGGAGCTGTTTTTT. This translates into CASSPGTGELFF.

The chain recombines TRBV28 with TRBJ1-1, with 9 positions matching TRBD1. After removal of 5 bases from V and 1 base from J, the junction contained 5 bases not matched to a gene. Germline CDR1 and CDR2: MDHEN and SYDVKM. This CDR3 has 15 amino acids. CDR3 protein: CASSRPGQGNTEAFF. In nucleotides, the CDR3 is TGTGCCAGCAGTCGCCCGGGACAGGGGAACACTGAAGCTTTCTTT.

V usage is TRBV7-9 and J usage is TRBJ2-1; TRBD1 matches at 11 bases. Germline V gives CDR1 SEHNR, CDR2 FQNEAQ (reference sequence). Trimming cost V 3 bases and J 7 bases; bases outside gene matches: 5. CDR3 length: 15 amino acids. The CDR3 reads CASSFLDRGHNEQFF. In nucleotides, the CDR3 is TGTGCCAGCAGCTTTTTGGACAGGGGGCATAATGAGCAGTTCTTC.

CDR3 region: CASSVGGTTKETQYF. CDR3 DNA sequence: TGTGCCAGCAGCGTCGGAGGGACTACAAAAGAGACCCAGTACTTC. The chain joins TRBV5-4 to TRBJ2-5, with 7 bases matching TRBD2. Per germline, CDR1 SGHNT and CDR2 YYREEE (reference sequence). This CDR3 spans 15 amino acids. The trim removed 4 bases at V and 3 bases at J, leaving 9 bases unmatched.

The V and J genes are TRBV5-8 and TRBJ2-3; 11 bases are a match to TRBD2. Trimming cost V 2 bases and J 5 bases; bases outside gene matches: 4. Germline CDR1 reads SGHTS; CDR2 reads YDEGEE. The CDR3 has 15 amino acids. CDR3 loop: CASSFSGRAVDTQYF. DNA for the CDR3: TGTGCCAGCAGCTTTAGCGGGAGGGCCGTAGATACGCAGTATTTT.

V usage is TRBV28 and J usage is TRBJ2-2; 9 bases line up with TRBD1. J was trimmed by 5 bases and V by 6 bases; bases with no gene match: 4. The CDR3 contains 14 residues. Germline CDR1 and CDR2: MDHEN and SYDVKM. DNA for the CDR3: TGTGCCAGCAGGAGACAGGGGGGGACCGGGGAGCTGTTTTTT. As protein: CASRRQGGTGELFF.

The chain has TRBV27 and TRBJ1-6; a weak D match, TRBD1 (6 bases). CDR3 size: 15 residues. V dropped 2 bases and J dropped 10 bases, with 15 bases sitting between them. The germline V gene encodes CDR1 MNHEY and CDR2 SMNVEV (reference sequence). CDR3 nucleotide sequence: TGTGCCAGCAGTTTAGGTGTCAGGGGTCGATCACCCCTCCACTTT. It specifies CASSLGVRGRSPLHF.

The chain joins TRBV19 to TRBJ2-1; no reliable D call. The CDR3 spans 13 residues. CDR1 is LNHDA, CDR2 SQIVND, per germline (reference sequence). With 3 bases removed from V and 3 bases from J, the gap between germline ends came to 6 bases. The CDR3 spells CASSITYYNEQFF. The CDR3 DNA is TGTGCCAGTAGTATCACCTACTACAATGAGCAGTTCTTC.

The chain links TRBV6-1 to TRBJ2-1, with D possibly matching TRBD2 (5 bases). The V end was cut by 4 bases, the J end by 0 bases, with 13 bases between. Germline-derived CDR1 and CDR2 are MNHNS and SASEGT. There are 16 residues in the CDR3. DNA of the CDR3: TGTGCCAGCAGTGCGTCACTAGTTAGCTCCTACAATGAGCAGTTCTTC. Amino acids: CASSASLVSSYNEQFF.

The V and J genes are TRBV4-3 and TRBJ2-7, with TRBD2 identical over 8 bases. CDR1 is LGHNA and CDR2 is YSLEER in the germline V gene. Trimming at V came to 0 bases and at J to 1 base, leaving 5 bases not matched to a gene. CDR3 length equals 16 residues. CDR3 DNA sequence: TGCGCCAGCAGCCAAGATTGGATAGCGGGGTCCTACGAGCAGTACTTC. Protein: CASSQDWIAGSYEQYF.

The V call is TRBV6-5, the J call TRBJ1-2; tentative D call: TRBD1 (5 bases). CDR3 size: 16 residues. Trimming left V 0 bases short and J 6 bases short, with 17 bases between. Germline V gene data show CDR1 as MNHEY and CDR2 as SVGAGI. The CDR3, as DNA: TGTGCCAGCAGTTACTCCCGTTACGGGGGAGGTAATGGCTACACCTTC. Protein product: CASSYSRYGGGNGYTF.

This sequence joins TRBV24-1 and TRBJ2-3; D may be TRBD1 (5 bases). The CDR3 covers 17 residues. The germline V gene encodes CDR1 KGHDR and CDR2 SFDVKD. V lost 2 bases and J lost 6, with 20 bases in between. This CDR3 is CATSDSLTERGPDTQYF. The DNA of the CDR3 is TGTGCCACCAGTGATTCTCTGACAGAAAGAGGCCCCGATACGCAGTATTTT.

This clone came up once. The chain has TRBV5-6 and TRBJ2-7; 11 positions match TRBD2. The CDR3 runs 16 residues. CDR1 is SGHDT, CDR2 YYEEEE, per germline. V lost 4 bases and J lost 2; bases outside the gene matches: 8. Here the CDR3 DNA reads TGTGCCAGCAGCCTCGGGACTAGCGGAAACCCCTACGAGCAGTACTTC. Its translation: CASSLGTSGNPYEQYF.

This chain joins TRBV5-1 and TRBJ2-1, with TRBD2 matching over 14 bases. The CDR3 is 18 residues long. CDR1 is SGHRS and CDR2 is YFSETQ in the germline V gene. The J segment lost 0 bases and the V segment lost 3 bases, leaving 5 bases of the junction unmatched. The CDR3, as DNA: TGCGCCAGCAGCTGGGGACTAGCGGGAGAACTCTCCTACAATGAGCAGTTCTTC. Protein sequence: CASSWGLAGELSYNEQFF.

Only one count was recorded for this clone. The chain carries TRBV24-1 and TRBJ2-2; 9 bases fit TRBD1. J gave up 6 bases and V 3 bases, and 10 bases lay outside the gene matches. Germline loops: CDR1 KGHDR, CDR2 SFDVKD. The CDR3 contains 17 residues. CDR3 sequence reads: CATSDETGGTRPGELFF. CDR3 nucleotides: TGTGCCACCAGTGATGAGACAGGGGGGACGAGACCCGGGGAGCTGTTTTTT.